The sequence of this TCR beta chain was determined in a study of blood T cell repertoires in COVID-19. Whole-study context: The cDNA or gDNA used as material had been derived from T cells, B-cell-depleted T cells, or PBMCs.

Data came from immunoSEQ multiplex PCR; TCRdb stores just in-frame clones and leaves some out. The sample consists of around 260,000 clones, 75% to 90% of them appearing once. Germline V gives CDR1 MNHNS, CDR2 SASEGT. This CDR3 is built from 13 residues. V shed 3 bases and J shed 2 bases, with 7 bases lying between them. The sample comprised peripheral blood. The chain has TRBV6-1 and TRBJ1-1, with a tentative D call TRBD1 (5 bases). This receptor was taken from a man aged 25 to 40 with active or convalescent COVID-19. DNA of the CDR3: TGTGCCAGCAGTGATGACAGCAACACTGAAGCTTTCTTT. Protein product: CASSDDSNTEAFF.